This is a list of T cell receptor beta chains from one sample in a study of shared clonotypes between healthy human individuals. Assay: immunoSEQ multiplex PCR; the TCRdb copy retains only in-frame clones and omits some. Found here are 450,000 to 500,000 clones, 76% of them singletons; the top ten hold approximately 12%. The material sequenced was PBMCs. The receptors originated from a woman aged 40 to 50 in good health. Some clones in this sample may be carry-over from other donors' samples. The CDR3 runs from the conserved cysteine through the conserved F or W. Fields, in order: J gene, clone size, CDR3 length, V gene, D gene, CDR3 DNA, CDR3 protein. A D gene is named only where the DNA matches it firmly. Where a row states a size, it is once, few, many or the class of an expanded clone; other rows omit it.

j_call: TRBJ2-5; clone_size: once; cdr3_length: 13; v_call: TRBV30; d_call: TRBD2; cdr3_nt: TGTGCCTGGAGTGGTGGCGGGGGGGAGACCCAGTACTTC; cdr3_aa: CAWSGGGGETQYF
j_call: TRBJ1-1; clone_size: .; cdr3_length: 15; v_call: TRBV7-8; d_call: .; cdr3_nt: TGTGCCAGCAGCTTCACCGCCGGGGTTACCGCTGAAGCTTTCTTT; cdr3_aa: CASSFTAGVTAEAFF
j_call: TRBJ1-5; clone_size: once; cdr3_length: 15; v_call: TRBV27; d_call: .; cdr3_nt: TGTGCCAGCAGTCCCGGGACCACGGGCAATCAGCCCCAGCATTTT; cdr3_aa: CASSPGTTGNQPQHF
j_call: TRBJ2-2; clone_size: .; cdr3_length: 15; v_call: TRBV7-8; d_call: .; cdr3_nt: TGTGCCAGCAGCATACGTCAGGGGGGCACCGGGGAGCTGTTTTTT; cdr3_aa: CASSIRQGGTGELFF
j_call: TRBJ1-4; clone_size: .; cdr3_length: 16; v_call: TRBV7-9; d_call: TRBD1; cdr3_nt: TGTGCCAGCAGTACAGGGGTTTTTGGCTTTGCTGAAAAACTGTTTTTT; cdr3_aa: CASSTGVFGFAEKLFF
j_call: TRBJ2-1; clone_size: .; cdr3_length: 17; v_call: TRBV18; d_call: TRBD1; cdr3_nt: TGTGCCAGCTCTCTCCCAAGACAGGGTCAAAACAACAATGAGCAGTTCTTC; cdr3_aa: CASSLPRQGQNNNEQFF
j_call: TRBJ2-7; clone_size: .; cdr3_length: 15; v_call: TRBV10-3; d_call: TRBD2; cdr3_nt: TGTGCCAGCAATCCAGCGGGAGGACTGACATACGAGCAGTACTTC; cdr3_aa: CASNPAGGLTYEQYF
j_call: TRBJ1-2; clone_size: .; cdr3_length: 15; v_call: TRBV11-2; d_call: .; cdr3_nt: TGTGCCAGCAGCTTAGAGATTGGGCAGCCCTATGGCTACACCTTC; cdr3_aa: CASSLEIGQPYGYTF
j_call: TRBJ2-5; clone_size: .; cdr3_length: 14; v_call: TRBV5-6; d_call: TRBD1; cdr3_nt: TGTGCCAGCAGCTCACAGGGGGCCGGAGAGACCCAGTACTTC; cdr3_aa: CASSSQGAGETQYF
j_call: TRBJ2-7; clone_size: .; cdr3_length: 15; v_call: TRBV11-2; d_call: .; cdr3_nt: TGTGCCAGCAAATCTTGGAAGGGGAGCTCCTACGAGCAGTACTTC; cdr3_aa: CASKSWKGSSYEQYF
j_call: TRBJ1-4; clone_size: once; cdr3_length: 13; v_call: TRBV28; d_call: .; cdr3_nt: TGTGCCAGCAGTTCCCTGAACGGTGAAAAACTGTTTTTT; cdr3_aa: CASSSLNGEKLFF
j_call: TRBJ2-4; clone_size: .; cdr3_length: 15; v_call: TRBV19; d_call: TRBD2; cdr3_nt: TGTGCCAGTAGTACCTCCGGGGGGTCCAAAAACATTCAGTACTTC; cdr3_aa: CASSTSGGSKNIQYF
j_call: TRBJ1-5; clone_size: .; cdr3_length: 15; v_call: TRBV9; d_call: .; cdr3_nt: TGTGCCAGCAGCGTAGGGGATATCTCGGGGCAGCCCCAGCATTTT; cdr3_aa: CASSVGDISGQPQHF
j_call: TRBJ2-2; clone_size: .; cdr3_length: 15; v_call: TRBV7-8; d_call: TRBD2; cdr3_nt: TGTGCCAGCAGCTTAACTAGCGGGACGGCCGGGGAGCTGTTTTTT; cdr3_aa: CASSLTSGTAGELFF
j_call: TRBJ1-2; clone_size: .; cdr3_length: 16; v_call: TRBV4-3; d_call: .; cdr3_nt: TGCGCCAGCAGCCAAGAAGTAGGGGGTAATAACTATGGCTACACCTTC; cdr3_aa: CASSQEVGGNNYGYTF
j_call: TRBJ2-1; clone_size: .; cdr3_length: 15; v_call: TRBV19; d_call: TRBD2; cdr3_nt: TGTGCCAGTAGTAGGGGACTAGCGGAATACAATGAGCAGTTCTTC; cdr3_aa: CASSRGLAEYNEQFF
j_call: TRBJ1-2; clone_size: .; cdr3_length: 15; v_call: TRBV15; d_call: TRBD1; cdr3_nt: TGTGCCACCAGCAGAGCTTTTGGACAGGGACAAGGCTACACCTTC; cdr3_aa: CATSRAFGQGQGYTF
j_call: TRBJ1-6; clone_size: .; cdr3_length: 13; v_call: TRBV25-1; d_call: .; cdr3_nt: TGTGCCAGCAGTGGGGCTGGGGATTCACCCCTCCACTTT; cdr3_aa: CASSGAGDSPLHF
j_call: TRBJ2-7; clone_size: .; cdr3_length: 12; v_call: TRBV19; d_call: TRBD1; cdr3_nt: TGTGCCAGTTCGGACAGGGTGAACGAGCAGTACTTC; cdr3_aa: CASSDRVNEQYF
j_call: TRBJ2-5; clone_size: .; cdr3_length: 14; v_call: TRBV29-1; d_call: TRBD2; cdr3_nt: TGCAGCGTTCCTGGACTAGTCGGATTTGAGACCCAGTACTTC; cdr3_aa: CSVPGLVGFETQYF
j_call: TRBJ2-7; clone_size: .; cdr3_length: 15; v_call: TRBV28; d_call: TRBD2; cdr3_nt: TGTGCCAGCAGTCCTATAGCGGGAGGTCGCTACGAGCAGTACTTC; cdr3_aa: CASSPIAGGRYEQYF
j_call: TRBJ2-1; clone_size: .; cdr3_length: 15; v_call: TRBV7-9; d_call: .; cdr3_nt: TGTGCCAGCAGCTTCTCGGGCTTTTCCTACAATGAGCAGTTCTTC; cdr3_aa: CASSFSGFSYNEQFF
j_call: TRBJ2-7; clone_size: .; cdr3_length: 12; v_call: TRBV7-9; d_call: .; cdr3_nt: TGTGCCAGCAGCTTACTGGGAAACGAGCAGTACTTC; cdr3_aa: CASSLLGNEQYF
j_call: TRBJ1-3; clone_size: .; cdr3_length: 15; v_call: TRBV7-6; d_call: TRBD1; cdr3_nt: TGTGCCAGCAGCAGACAGGGCGGTTCTGGAAACACCATATATTTT; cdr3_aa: CASSRQGGSGNTIYF
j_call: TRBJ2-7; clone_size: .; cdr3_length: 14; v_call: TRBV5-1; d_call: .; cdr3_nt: TGCGCCAGCAGCTTGGATCAGGTCCCCCTGGAGCAGTACTTC; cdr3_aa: CASSLDQVPLEQYF
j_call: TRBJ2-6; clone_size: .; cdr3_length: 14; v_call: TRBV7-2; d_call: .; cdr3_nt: TGTGCCAGCAGCTCGTCCTCTGGGGCCAACGTCCTGACTTTC; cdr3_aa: CASSSSSGANVLTF
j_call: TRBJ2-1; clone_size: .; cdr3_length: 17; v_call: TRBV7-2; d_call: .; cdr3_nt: TGTGCCAGCAGCTTAGAACAGACTAGATCGGCTGGGGGTGAGCAGTTCTTC; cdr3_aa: CASSLEQTRSAGGEQFF
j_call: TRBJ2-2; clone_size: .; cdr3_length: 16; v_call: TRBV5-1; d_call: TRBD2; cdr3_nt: TGCGCCAGCAGCTTGGCTAGCGGGGCGAACACCGGGGAGCTGTTTTTT; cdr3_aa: CASSLASGANTGELFF
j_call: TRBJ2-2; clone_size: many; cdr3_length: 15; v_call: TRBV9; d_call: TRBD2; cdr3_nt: TGTGCCAGCAGCCCTTGGGGGGGTTCGACCGGGGAGCTGTTTTTT; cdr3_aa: CASSPWGGSTGELFF
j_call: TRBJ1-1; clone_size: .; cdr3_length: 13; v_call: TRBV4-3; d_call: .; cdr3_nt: TGCGCCAGCAGCCAAGATCACAACGGAGAAGCTTTCTTT; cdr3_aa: CASSQDHNGEAFF
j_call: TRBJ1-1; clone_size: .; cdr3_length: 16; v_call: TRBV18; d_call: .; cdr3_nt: TGTGCCAGCTCACCAGGAGTAGGAGCTCTGAACACTGAAGCTTTCTTT; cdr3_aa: CASSPGVGALNTEAFF
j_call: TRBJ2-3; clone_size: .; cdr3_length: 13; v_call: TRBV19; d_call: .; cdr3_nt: TGTGCCAGTAGTATGCCCGCAGGTGATACGCAGTATTTT; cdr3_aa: CASSMPAGDTQYF
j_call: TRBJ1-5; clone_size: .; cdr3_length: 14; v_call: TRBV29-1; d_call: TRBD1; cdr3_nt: TGCAGCGTTGCCCTGACAGGGCGGGATCAGCCCCAGCATTTT; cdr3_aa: CSVALTGRDQPQHF
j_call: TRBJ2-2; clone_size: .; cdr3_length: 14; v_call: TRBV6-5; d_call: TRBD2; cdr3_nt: TGTGCCAGCCGTAGCGGGAGTTTTTCCGGGGAGCTGTTTTTT; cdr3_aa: CASRSGSFSGELFF
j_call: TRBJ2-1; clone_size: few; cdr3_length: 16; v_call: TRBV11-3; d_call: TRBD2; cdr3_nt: TGTGCCAGCAGCCCCGGCCTAGCGGGGGAAGGAGATGAGCAGTTCTTC; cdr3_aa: CASSPGLAGEGDEQFF
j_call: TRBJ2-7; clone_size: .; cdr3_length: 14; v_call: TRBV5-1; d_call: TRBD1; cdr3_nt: TGCGCCAGCAGCTTGTTACAGGGGGCCTACGAGCAGTACTTC; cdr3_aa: CASSLLQGAYEQYF
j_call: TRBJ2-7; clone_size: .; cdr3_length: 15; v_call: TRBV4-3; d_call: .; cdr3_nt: TGCGCCAGCAGCCAAGATCTTGGGGGTCCCAACGAGCAGTACTTC; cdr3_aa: CASSQDLGGPNEQYF
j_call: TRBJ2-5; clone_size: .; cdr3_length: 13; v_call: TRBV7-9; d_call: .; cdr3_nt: TGTGCCAGCAGTACCGGGACCACGGGGGAGCAGTACTTC; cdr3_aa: CASSTGTTGEQYF
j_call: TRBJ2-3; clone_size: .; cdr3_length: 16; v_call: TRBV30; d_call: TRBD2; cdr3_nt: TGTGCCTGGAGTTCGCTGACTAGCGGGACCACAGATACGCAGTATTTT; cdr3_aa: CAWSSLTSGTTDTQYF
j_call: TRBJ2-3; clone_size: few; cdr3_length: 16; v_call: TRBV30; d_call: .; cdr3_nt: TGTGCCTGGGGGAGTAGCCTAGTGAGTGGCACAGATACGCAGTATTTT; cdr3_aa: CAWGSSLVSGTDTQYF
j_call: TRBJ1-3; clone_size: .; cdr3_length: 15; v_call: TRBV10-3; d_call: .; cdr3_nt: TGTGCCATCAGTGATGGCAGAGGGGCAGGAAACACCATATATTTT; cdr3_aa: CAISDGRGAGNTIYF
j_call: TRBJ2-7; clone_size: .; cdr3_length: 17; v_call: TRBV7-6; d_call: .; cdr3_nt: TGTGCCAGCAGCACCATGCGGGGCACCAGACTTACCTACGAGCAGTACTTC; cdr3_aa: CASSTMRGTRLTYEQYF
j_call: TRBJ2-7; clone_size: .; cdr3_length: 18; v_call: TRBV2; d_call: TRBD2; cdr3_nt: TGTGCCAGCAGACCCCGCCTGGCTAGCGGGAGAAACTCCTACGAGCAGTACTTC; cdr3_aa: CASRPRLASGRNSYEQYF
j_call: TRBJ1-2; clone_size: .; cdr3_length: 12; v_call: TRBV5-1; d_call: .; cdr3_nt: TGCGCCAGCAGCCGAGATAACTATGGCTACACCTTC; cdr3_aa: CASSRDNYGYTF
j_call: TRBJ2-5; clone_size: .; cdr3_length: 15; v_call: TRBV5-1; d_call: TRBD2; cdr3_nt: TGCGCCAGCATGGGAGGACTAGCGGTGGGAGAGACCCAGTACTTC; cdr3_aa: CASMGGLAVGETQYF
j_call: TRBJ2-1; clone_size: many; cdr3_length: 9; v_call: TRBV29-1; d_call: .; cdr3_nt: TGCAGCCTAAGCAATGAGCAGTTCTTC; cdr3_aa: CSLSNEQFF
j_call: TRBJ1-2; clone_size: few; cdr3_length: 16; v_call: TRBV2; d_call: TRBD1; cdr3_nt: TGTGCCAGCAGTGCAGTGACAGGGGATGGTAACTATGGCTACACCTTC; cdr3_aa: CASSAVTGDGNYGYTF
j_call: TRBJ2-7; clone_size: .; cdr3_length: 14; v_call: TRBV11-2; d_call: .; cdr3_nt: TGTGCCAGCAGCAGGGCTAGCGACTCCTACGAGCAGTACTTC; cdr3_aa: CASSRASDSYEQYF
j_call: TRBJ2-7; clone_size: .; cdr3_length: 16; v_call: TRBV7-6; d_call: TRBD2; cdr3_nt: TGTGCCAGCAGCTTAGGCCCAGCGGGAATGGCATACGAGCAGTACTTC; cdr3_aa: CASSLGPAGMAYEQYF
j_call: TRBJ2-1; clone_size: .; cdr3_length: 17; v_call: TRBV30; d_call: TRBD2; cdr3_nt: TGTGCCTGGAGTTTGGGTTCACTAGCGGCTTCACTCAATGAGCAGTTCTTC; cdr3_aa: CAWSLGSLAASLNEQFF
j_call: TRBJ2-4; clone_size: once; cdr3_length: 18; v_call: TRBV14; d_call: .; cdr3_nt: TGTGCCAGCAGCCAAGATCTCCGACAAGGGTTAGCCAAAAACATTCAGTACTTC; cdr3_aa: CASSQDLRQGLAKNIQYF
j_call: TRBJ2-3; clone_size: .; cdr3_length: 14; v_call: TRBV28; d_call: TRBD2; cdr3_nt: TGTGCCAGCACCCCTAGCGGGAGGGCCAGGGCGCAGTATTTT; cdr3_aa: CASTPSGRARAQYF
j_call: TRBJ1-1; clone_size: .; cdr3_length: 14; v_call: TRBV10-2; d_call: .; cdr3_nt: TGCGCCAGCAGTGAGTCTAGGGGGGAGACTGAAGCTTTCTTT; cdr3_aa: CASSESRGETEAFF